Below, 22 T cell receptor beta chains from the same sample are listed, as sequenced in a study of cytomegalovirus exposure and HLA in healthy donors. PCR was performed using 60 Vbeta and 13 Jbeta primers. TCRdb's copy holds only in-frame clones and misses some; the assay was immunoSEQ multiplex PCR. The sample lists approximately 150,000 clones; 75% to 85% were seen once. The sequencing sample was made of PBMCs. Receptors were obtained from a woman aged 50 to 60 in good health and CMV-seropositive.

The chain has TRBV5-1 and TRBJ2-7; 7 nucleotides align to TRBD2. Germline CDR1 reads SGHRS; CDR2 reads YFSETQ. The V and J ends lost 0 bases and 3 bases, in that order; junction bases with no gene match: 6. The CDR3 length is 15 residues. For the CDR3, the DNA is TGCGCCAGCAGCTTGGGAGCTAGCGGATACTACGAGCAGTACTTC. Encoded protein: CASSLGASGYYEQYF.

This chain links TRBV27 with TRBJ2-7; tentative D call: TRBD2 (5 bases). The CDR3 is 14 residues long. Germline V gives CDR1 MNHEY, CDR2 SMNVEV (reference sequence). V lost 8 bases and J lost 4, with 18 bases in between. CDR3 DNA sequence: TGTGCCAGCGGACCCCGGGGTCTCTCTTACGAGCAGTACTTC. As protein: CASGPRGLSYEQYF.

This clone was detected a few times. The chain employs TRBV6-6 and TRBJ1-5, with D tentatively TRBD1 (6 bases). V lost 0 bases and J lost 3, with 9 bases in between. The germline gives CDR1 MNHNY, CDR2 SVGAGI (reference sequence). The CDR3 is made up of 15 amino acids. This chain's CDR3 is CASSYSGQANQPQHF. The CDR3 bases are TGTGCCAGCAGTTACTCGGGACAAGCCAATCAGCCCCAGCATTTT.

CDR3 coding DNA: TGTGCCAGCAGTTACGACAGTATATATAATTCACCCCTCCACTTT. Translated: CASSYDSIYNSPLHF. The chain is built from TRBV6-5 and TRBJ1-6, with D maybe TRBD1 (5 bases). The germline CDR1 and CDR2 sequences are MNHEY and SVGAGI. Trimming took 2 bases from V and 4 from J, leaving 9 bases between them. CDR3 size: 15 residues.

This clone was seen a few times. The chain combines TRBV5-4 with TRBJ1-4, with D perhaps TRBD1 (5 bases). Germline V gives CDR1 SGHNT, CDR2 YYREEE (reference sequence). This CDR3 has 14 amino acids. V dropped 3 bases and J dropped 0 bases, with 6 bases sitting between them. CDR3 residues: CASSSGATNEKLFF. CDR3 bases: TGTGCCAGCAGCTCGGGGGCAACTAATGAAAAACTGTTTTTT.

This clone was detected only a few times. The chain uses TRBV15 and TRBJ2-2; tentative D call: TRBD1 (6 bases). The V end was cut by 0 bases, the J end by 4 bases, with 9 bases between. The CDR3 length is 15 residues. CDR1 is LNHNV and CDR2 is YYDKDF in the germline V gene (reference sequence). CDR3 region: CATSRDRTATGELFF. The CDR3 nucleotides are TGTGCCACCAGCAGAGATCGGACAGCCACCGGGGAGCTGTTTTTT.

This chain joins TRBV12-5 and TRBJ2-3, with 13 bases lining up with TRBD2. In germline, CDR1 is LGHNT, CDR2 FRNRAP. V lost 5 bases to trimming and J lost 2 bases; unmatched junction nucleotides: 10. The CDR3 runs to 18 residues. The CDR3 loop reads CASGLGLAGAGFTDTQYF. The CDR3 DNA reads TGTGCTAGTGGTCTCGGACTAGCGGGGGCCGGGTTCACAGATACGCAGTATTTT.

With respect to this clone: Mismatch with germline at one junction end may stem from a read error. The V call is TRBV13, the J call TRBJ2-7; D perhaps matches TRBD1 (6 bases). The CDR3 length is 12 residues. The V gene's germline CDR1 is PRHDT and CDR2 FYEKMQ (reference sequence). CDR3 bases: TGTGCCGGCAGCTTTGGGGGCCCAGAGCAGTACTTC. Its protein is CAGSFGGPEQYF.

The rearrangement joins TRBV6-5 to TRBJ1-3, with D uncertain. This CDR3 is built from 14 residues. The germline V and J ends were trimmed by 0 bases and 4 bases, with 7 bases remaining between them. From germline, CDR1 is MNHEY and CDR2 SVGAGI. CDR3 loop: CASSYSAQGNTIYF. In nucleotides, the CDR3 is TGTGCCAGCAGTTACTCGGCCCAGGGAAACACCATATATTTT.

The chain has TRBV10-2 and TRBJ2-7; D is perhaps TRBD1 (6 bases). The germline gives CDR1 WSHSY, CDR2 SAAADI. The CDR3 length is 15 residues. The germline V and J ends were trimmed by 10 bases and 1 base, with 20 bases remaining between them. The CDR3 sequence: CATQEPDRISYEQYF. In DNA, the CDR3 is TGCGCCACCCAGGAGCCGGACAGAATATCCTACGAGCAGTACTTC.

This clone was detected a few times. The genes are TRBV5-5 and TRBJ1-4; D is undetermined. V was trimmed by 3 bases and J by 4 bases, leaving 13 bases between them. This CDR3 comprises 15 residues. CDR1 and CDR2 from the germline V gene are SGHKS and YYEKEE (reference sequence). CDR3 coding DNA: TGTGCCAGCAGCTGGGCGGGGAGCCATAATGAAAAACTGTTTTTT. The encoded protein is CASSWAGSHNEKLFF.

The gene calls are TRBV18 and TRBJ1-6; TRBD1 is a possible D gene (6 bases). This CDR3 comprises 15 residues. Germline V CDR1 and CDR2: KGHSH, LQKENI. With 3 bases removed from V and 6 bases from J, the gap between germline ends came to 12 bases. The CDR3 nucleotides are TGTGCCAGCTCACCGCTAACAGGGTTTAATTCACCCCTCCACTTT. This codes for CASSPLTGFNSPLHF.

Note on this clone: Sequence at one end of the junction differs from germline and may be a read error. The DNA of the CDR3 is TGTGCCAGCAGCCTAGACCAGGGTTGGAACGAGCAGTACTTC. Protein: CASSLDQGWNEQYF. The V and J genes are TRBV11-2 and TRBJ2-7, with TRBD1 as a possible D gene (5 bases). Looked up from germline, CDR1 is SGHAT and CDR2 is FQNNGV. CDR3 length equals 14 residues.

This clone has a handful of counts. V gene TRBV27 combines with J gene TRBJ2-6; perhaps TRBD2 as D (5 bases). Trimming shortened V by 7 bases and J by 2 bases, and 12 bases separated the two germline ends. The CDR3 is 15 residues long. In germline, CDR1 is MNHEY, CDR2 SMNVEV (reference sequence). CDR3 in DNA: TGTGCCAGCACCCGTGTGGAGGCTGGGGCCAACGTCCTGACTTTC. It is translated as CASTRVEAGANVLTF.

The V call is TRBV7-2, the J call TRBJ2-7; D might be TRBD1 (6 bases). This CDR3 spans 14 amino acids. CDR1 and CDR2 from the germline V gene are SGHTA and FQGNSA. Trimming cost V 0 bases and J 2 bases, with 8 bases left between them. The CDR3 sequence is CASSLAGAAYEQYF. CDR3 DNA sequence: TGTGCCAGCAGCTTAGCGGGGGCGGCCTACGAGCAGTACTTC.

The chain carries TRBV7-9 and TRBJ1-4, with 9 positions matching TRBD1. J lost 3 bases, V lost 2 bases, and 4 bases had no gene match. Germline CDR1 and CDR2: SEHNR and FQNEAQ (reference sequence). The CDR3 covers 16 residues. The CDR3 nucleotides are TGTGCCAGCAGCTTAAACAGGGGGCAATCTAATGAAAAACTGTTTTTT. Encoded protein: CASSLNRGQSNEKLFF.

This chain joins TRBV5-1 and TRBJ2-2, with TRBD2 matching over 7 bases. V was clipped by 0 bases and J by 7 bases; unmatched bases: 9. Germline CDR1 and CDR2: SGHRS and YFSETQ. This CDR3 has 16 residues. CDR3 sequence reads: CASSLDGGGVVGELFF. Written as DNA, the CDR3 is TGCGCCAGCAGCTTGGACGGCGGGGGAGTGGTCGGGGAGCTGTTTTTT. Using reference TRBV5-1 and TRBJ2-2 for the parts outside the CDR3, the full variable domain is KAGVTQTPRYLIKTRGQQVTLSCSPISGHRSVSWYQQTPGQGLQFLFEYFSETQRNKGNFPGRFSGRQFSNSRSEMNVSTLELGDSALYLCASSLDGGGVVGELFFGEGSRLTVL.

The chain has TRBV6-5 and TRBJ2-2; 10 bases line up with TRBD2. V was pared by 2 bases and J by 7 bases, with 1 base of the junction left unmatched. CDR1 and CDR2 (germline): MNHEY, SVGAGI. The CDR3 runs to 14 residues. Here the CDR3 reads CASSYGTSDGELFF. CDR3 nucleotide sequence: TGTGCCAGCAGTTACGGGACTAGCGACGGGGAGCTGTTTTTT.

This clone has only a few counts. The chain joins TRBV2 to TRBJ2-3, with a weak D call TRBD2 (5 bases). The V gene's germline CDR1 is SNHLY and CDR2 FYNNEI. The CDR3 runs 14 residues. V was pared by 3 bases and J by 6 bases, with 13 bases between. The CDR3 sequence is CASSEPSRGDTQYF. Here the CDR3 DNA reads TGTGCCAGCAGTGAGCCGTCCAGAGGGGATACGCAGTATTTT.

CDR3 coding DNA: TGCGCCAGCAGCCCCACAGGGAAAAATTCACCCCTCCACTTT. Translated: CASSPTGKNSPLHF. The gene calls are TRBV5-1 and TRBJ1-6; TRBD1 might be the D (6 bases). The CDR3 is 14 residues long. V lost 4 bases to trimming and J lost 7 bases, with 12 bases between them. Germline loops: CDR1 SGHRS, CDR2 YFSETQ.

This sequence joins TRBV5-6 and TRBJ2-5; 10 bases agree with TRBD1. Germline-derived CDR1 and CDR2 are SGHDT and YYEEEE. The trim removed 7 bases at V and 4 bases at J, leaving 10 bases unmatched. The CDR3 sequence is 15 residues long. The DNA of the CDR3 is TGTGCCAGCGGCCTTGGACAGGGGGAGGGAGAGACCCAGTACTTC. The encoded protein is CASGLGQGEGETQYF.

J is TRBJ2-3 and V is TRBV5-4; TRBD2 is a possible D gene (7 bases). The CDR3 totals 16 residues. Germline-derived CDR1 and CDR2 are SGHNT and YYREEE (reference sequence). V gave up 2 bases and J gave up 2 bases, with 15 bases separating them. The CDR3 protein is CASSLEGGFYTDTQYF. CDR3 sequence (DNA): TGTGCCAGCAGCTTAGAGGGGGGGTTTTACACAGATACGCAGTATTTT. The whole variable domain, remainder taken from reference TRBV5-4 and TRBJ2-3, is ETGVTQSPTHLIKTRGQQVTLRCSSQSGHNTVSWYQQALGQGPQFIFQYYREEENGRGNFPPRFSGLQFPNYSSELNVNALELDDSALYLCASSLEGGFYTDTQYFGPGTRLTVL.